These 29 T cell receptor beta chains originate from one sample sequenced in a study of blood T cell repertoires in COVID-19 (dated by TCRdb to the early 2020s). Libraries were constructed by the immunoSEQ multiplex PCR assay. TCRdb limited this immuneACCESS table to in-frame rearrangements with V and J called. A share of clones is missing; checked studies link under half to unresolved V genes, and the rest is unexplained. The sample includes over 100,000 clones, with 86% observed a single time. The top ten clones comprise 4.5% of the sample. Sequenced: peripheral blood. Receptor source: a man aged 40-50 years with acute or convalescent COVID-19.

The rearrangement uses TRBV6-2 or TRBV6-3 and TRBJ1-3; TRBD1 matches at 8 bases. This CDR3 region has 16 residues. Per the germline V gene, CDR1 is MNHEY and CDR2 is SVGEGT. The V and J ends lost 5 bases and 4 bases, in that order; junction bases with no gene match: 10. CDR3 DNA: TGTGCCAGCAGTCCCCGAAAGACAGGGGTCGGAAACACCATATATTTT. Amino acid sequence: CASSPRKTGVGNTIYF.

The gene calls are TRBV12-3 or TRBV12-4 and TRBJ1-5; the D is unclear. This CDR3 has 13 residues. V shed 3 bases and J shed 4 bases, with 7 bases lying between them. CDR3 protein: CASSLSWNQPQHF. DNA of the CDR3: TGTGCCAGCAGTTTGAGTTGGAATCAGCCCCAGCATTTT.

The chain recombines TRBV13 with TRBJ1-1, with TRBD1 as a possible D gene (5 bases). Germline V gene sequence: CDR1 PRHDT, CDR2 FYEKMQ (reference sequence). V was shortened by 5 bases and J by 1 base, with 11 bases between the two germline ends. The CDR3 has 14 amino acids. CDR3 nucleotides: TGTGCCAGCAGCACCCGCCAGGGGAACACTGAAGCTTTCTTT. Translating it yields CASSTRQGNTEAFF.

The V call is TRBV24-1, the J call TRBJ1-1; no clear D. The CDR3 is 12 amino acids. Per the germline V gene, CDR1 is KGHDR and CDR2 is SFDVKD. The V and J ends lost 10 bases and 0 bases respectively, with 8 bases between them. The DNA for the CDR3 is TGTGCCACACCGGTTTTGAACACTGAAGCTTTCTTT. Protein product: CATPVLNTEAFF.

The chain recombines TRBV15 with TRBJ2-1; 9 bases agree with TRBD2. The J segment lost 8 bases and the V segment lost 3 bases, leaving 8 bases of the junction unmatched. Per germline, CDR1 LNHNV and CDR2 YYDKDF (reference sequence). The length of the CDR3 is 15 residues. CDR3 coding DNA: TGTGCCACCAGCAGTCCGGGACTAGCTCTACATGAGCAGTTCTTC. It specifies CATSSPGLALHEQFF. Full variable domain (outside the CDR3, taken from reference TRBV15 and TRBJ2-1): DAMVIQNPRYQVTQFGKPVTLSCSQTLNHNVMYWYQQKSSQAPKLLFHYYDKDFNNEADTPDNFQSRRPNTSFCFLDIRSPGLGDTAMYLCATSSPGLALHEQFFGPGTRLTVL.

Written as DNA, the CDR3 is TGTGCCAGCAGCCAAGACAGGGGGGCAGCAACTAATGAAAAACTGTTTTTT. It codes for CASSQDRGAATNEKLFF. The chain couples TRBV3-1 (or the pseudogene TRBV3-2) to TRBJ1-4; 7 bases agree with TRBD1. The CDR3 extends over 17 amino acids. CDR1 and CDR2 from the germline V gene are LGHDT and YNNKEL (reference sequence). Trimming took 0 bases from V and 0 from J; bases not matched to a gene: 4.

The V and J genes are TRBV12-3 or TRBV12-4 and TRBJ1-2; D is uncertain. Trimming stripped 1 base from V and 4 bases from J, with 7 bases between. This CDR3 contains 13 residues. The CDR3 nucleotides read TGTGCCAGCAGTTTAGGAGAAGTCTATGGCTACACCTTC. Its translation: CASSLGEVYGYTF.

The CDR3 nucleotides are TGTGCCAGCAGCCAAGAAACAGGGGAATTAAACACCATATATTTT. As protein: CASSQETGELNTIYF. The chain couples TRBV3-1 (or the pseudogene TRBV3-2) to TRBJ1-3, with 7 bases that match TRBD1. Trimming cost V 0 bases and J 6 bases; bases outside gene matches: 5. The CDR3 loop spans 15 amino acids. CDR1 and CDR2 (germline): LGHDT, YNNKEL (reference sequence).

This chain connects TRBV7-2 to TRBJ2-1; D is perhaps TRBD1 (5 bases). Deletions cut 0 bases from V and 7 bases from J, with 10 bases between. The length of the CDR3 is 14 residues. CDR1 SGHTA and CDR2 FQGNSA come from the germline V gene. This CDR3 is CASSLAGRTNEQFF. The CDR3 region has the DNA TGTGCCAGCAGCTTAGCGGGCCGGACAAATGAGCAGTTCTTC.

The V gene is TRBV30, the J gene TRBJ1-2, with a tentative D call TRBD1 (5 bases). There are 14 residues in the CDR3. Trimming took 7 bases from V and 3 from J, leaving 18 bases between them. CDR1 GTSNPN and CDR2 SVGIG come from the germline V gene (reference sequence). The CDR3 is CASLAYSGHYGYTF. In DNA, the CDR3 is TGTGCCTCGCTTGCTTATTCAGGGCACTATGGCTACACCTTC.

CDR3 loop: CASSRQGSNEQFF. The DNA for the CDR3 is TGTGCCAGCAGTCGACAGGGATCAAATGAGCAGTTCTTC. The rearrangement uses TRBV6-5 and TRBJ2-1, with 7 bases identical to TRBD1. CDR3 length: 13 amino acids. Germline trimming cut 5 bases from V and 7 bases from J; bases unmatched to any gene: 5. Looked up from germline, CDR1 is MNHEY and CDR2 is SVGAGI.

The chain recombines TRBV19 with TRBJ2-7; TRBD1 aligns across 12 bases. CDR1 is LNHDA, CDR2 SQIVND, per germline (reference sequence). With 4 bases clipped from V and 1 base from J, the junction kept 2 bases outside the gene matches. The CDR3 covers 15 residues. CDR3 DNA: TGTGCCAGTAGTACGGGACAGGGGGCTTCCTACGAGCAGTACTTC. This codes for CASSTGQGASYEQYF.

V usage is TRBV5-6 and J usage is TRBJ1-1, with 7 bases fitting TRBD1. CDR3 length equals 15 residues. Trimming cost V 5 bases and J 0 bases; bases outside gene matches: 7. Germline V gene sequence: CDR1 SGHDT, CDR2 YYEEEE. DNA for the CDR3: TGTGCCAGCAGACAAAAGGACAGGATGAACACTGAAGCTTTCTTT. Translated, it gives CASRQKDRMNTEAFF.

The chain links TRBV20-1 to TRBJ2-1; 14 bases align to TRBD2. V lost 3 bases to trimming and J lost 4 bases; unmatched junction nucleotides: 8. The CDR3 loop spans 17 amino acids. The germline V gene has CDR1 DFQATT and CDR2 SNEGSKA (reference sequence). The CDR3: CSASPGLAGVGYNEQFF. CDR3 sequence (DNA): TGCAGTGCTAGTCCGGGACTAGCGGGAGTCGGGTACAATGAGCAGTTCTTC.

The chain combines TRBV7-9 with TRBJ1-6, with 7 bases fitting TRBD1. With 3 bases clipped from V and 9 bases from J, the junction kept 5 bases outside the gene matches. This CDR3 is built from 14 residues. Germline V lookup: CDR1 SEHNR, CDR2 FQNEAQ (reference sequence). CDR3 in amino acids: CASSFSGGSSPLHF. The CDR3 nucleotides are TGTGCCAGCAGCTTCTCAGGGGGAAGTTCACCCCTCCACTTT.

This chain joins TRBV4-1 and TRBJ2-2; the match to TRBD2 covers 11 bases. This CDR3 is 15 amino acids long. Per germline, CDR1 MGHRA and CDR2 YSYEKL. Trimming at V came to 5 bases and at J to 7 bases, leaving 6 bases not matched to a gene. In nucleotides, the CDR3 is TGCGCCAGCAGCAAACTAGCGGGAGTGGGCGGGGAGCTGTTTTTT. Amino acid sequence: CASSKLAGVGGELFF.

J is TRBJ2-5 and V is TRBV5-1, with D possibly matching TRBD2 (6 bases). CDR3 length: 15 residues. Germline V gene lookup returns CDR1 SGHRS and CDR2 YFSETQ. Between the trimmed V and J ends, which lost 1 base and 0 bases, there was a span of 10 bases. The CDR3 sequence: CASSLIGGDQETQYF. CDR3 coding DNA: TGCGCCAGCAGCTTGATCGGAGGGGACCAAGAGACCCAGTACTTC.

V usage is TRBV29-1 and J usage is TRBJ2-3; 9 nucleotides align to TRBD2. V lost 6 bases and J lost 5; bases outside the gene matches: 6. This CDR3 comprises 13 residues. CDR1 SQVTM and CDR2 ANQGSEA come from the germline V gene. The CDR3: CSVASGIQDTQYF. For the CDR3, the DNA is TGCAGCGTGGCTAGCGGGATACAAGATACGCAGTATTTT.

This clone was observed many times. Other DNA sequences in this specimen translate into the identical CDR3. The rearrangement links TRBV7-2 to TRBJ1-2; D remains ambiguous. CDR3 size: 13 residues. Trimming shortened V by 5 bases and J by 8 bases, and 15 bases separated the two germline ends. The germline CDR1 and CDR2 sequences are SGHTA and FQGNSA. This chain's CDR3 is CASSRGGMGGYTF. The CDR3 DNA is TGTGCCAGCAGCCGGGGTGGGATGGGGGGCTACACCTTC.

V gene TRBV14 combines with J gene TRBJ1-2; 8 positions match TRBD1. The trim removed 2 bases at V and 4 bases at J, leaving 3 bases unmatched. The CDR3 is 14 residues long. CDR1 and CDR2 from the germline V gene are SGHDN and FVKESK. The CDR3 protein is CASSQQGASYGYTF. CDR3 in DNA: TGTGCCAGCAGCCAACAGGGGGCAAGCTATGGCTACACCTTC.

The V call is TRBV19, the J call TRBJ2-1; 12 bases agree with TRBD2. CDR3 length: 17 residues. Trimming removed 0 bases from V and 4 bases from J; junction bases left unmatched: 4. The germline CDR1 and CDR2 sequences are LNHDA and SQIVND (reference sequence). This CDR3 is CASSIDALAGGYNEQFF. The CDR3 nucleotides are TGTGCCAGTAGTATAGATGCCCTAGCGGGGGGGTACAATGAGCAGTTCTTC.

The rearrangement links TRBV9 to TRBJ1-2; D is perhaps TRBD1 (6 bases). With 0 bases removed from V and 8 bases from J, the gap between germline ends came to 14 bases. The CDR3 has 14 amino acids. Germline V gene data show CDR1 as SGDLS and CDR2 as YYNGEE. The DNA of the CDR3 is TGTGCCAGCAGCGTAGATGGGGGCGCGGGCGGCTACACCTTC. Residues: CASSVDGGAGGYTF.

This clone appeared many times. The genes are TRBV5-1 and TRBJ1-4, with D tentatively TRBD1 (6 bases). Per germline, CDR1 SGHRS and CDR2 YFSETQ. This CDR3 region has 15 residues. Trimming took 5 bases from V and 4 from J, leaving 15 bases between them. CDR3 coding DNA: TGCGCCAGCAGTCGTACAGGGCGTAATAATGAAAAACTGTTTTTT. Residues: CASSRTGRNNEKLFF. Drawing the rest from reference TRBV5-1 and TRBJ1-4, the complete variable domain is KAGVTQTPRYLIKTRGQQVTLSCSPISGHRSVSWYQQTPGQGLQFLFEYFSETQRNKGNFPGRFSGRQFSNSRSEMNVSTLELGDSALYLCASSRTGRNNEKLFFGSGTQLSVL.

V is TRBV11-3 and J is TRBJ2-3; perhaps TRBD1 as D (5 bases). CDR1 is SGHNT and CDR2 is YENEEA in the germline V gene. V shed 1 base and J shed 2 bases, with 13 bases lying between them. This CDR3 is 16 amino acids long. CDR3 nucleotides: TGTGCCAGCAGCTTAGGGGGCTCCCCGGCCACAGATACGCAGTATTTT. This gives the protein CASSLGGSPATDTQYF.

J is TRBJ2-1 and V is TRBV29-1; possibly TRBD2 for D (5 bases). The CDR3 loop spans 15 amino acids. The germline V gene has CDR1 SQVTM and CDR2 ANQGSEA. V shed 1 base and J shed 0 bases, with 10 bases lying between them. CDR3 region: CSVEGAGSSYNEQFF. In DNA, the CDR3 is TGCAGCGTTGAAGGCGCGGGTAGCTCCTACAATGAGCAGTTCTTC.

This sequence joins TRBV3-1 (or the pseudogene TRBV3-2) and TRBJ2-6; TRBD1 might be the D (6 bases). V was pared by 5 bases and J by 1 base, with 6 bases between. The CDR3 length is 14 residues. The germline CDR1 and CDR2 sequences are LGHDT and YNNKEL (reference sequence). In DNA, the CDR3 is TGTGCCAGCAGCACAGGGTCTGGGGCCAACGTCCTGACTTTC. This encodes CASSTGSGANVLTF.

The CDR3 nucleotides read TGTGCCAGCAGCTTCGTGACAGGGGGAGGAAAGTCCTACGAGCAGTACTTC. This encodes CASSFVTGGGKSYEQYF. The chain combines TRBV7-9 with TRBJ2-7; 9 bases line up with TRBD1. The germline CDR1 and CDR2 sequences are SEHNR and FQNEAQ (reference sequence). V gave up 3 bases and J gave up 1 base; unmatched junction bases: 10. The CDR3 runs to 17 residues.

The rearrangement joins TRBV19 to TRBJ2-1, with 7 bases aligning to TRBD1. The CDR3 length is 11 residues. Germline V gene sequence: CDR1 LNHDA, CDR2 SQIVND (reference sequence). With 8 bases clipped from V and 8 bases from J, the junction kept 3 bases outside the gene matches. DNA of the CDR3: TGTGCCAGTGGCCAGGGGGATGAGCAGTTCTTC. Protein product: CASGQGDEQFF.

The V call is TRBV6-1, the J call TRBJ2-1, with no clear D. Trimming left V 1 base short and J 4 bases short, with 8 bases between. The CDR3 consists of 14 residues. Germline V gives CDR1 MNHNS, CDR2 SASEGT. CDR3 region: CASSEVLIYNEQFF. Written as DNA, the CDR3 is TGTGCCAGCAGTGAAGTACTAATATACAATGAGCAGTTCTTC.